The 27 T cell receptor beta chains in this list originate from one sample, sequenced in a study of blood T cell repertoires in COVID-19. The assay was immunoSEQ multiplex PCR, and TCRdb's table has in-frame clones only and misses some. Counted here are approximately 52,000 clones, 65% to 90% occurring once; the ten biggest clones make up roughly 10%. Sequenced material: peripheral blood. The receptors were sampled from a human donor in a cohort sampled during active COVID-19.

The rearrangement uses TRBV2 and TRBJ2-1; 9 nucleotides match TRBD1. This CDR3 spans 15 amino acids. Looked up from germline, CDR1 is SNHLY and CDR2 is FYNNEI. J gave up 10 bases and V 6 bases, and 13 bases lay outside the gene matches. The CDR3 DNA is TGTGCCAGCAGAACCCTCGTTTGGGGGACAGGGGAGCAGTTCTTC. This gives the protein CASRTLVWGTGEQFF.

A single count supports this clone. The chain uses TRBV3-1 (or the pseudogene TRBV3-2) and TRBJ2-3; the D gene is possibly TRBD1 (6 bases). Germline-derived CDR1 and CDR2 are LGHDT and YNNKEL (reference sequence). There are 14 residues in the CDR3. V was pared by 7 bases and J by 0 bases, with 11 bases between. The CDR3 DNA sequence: TGTGCCAGCACAGGGGACATTAGCACAGATACGCAGTATTTT. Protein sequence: CASTGDISTDTQYF.

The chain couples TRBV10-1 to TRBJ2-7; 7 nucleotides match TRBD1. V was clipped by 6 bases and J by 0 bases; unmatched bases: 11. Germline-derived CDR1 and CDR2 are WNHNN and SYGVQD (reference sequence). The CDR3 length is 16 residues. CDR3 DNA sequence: TGCGCCAGCAGCCCCAACAGGGGTTCAAGCTCCTACGAGCAGTACTTC. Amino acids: CASSPNRGSSSYEQYF.

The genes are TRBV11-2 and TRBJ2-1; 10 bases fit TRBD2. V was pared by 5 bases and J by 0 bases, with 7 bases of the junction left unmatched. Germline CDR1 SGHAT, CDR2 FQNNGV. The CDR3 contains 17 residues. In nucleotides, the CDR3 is TGTGCCAGCAGCCGAACTAGCGGGAAAAGCTCCTACAATGAGCAGTTCTTC. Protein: CASSRTSGKSSYNEQFF.

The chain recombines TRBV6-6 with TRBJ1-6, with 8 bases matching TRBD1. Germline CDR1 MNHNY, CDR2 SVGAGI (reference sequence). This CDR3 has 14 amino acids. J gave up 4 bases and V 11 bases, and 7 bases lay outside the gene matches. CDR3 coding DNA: TGTGCCGGACAGGGCGGGGGATATAATTCACCCCTCCACTTT. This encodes CAGQGGGYNSPLHF.

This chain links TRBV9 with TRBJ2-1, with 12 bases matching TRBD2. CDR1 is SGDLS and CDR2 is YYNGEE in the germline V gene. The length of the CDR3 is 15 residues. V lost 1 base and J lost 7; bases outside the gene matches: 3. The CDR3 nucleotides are TGTGCCAGCAGCGTACGACTAGCGGGAGTAAATGAGCAGTTCTTC. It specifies CASSVRLAGVNEQFF.

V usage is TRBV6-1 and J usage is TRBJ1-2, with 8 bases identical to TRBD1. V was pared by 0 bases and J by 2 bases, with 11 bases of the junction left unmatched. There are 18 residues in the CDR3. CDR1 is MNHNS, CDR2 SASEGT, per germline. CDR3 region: CASSEARPGGTRNYGYTF. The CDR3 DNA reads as TGTGCCAGCAGTGAAGCGCGGCCAGGGGGCACAAGGAACTATGGCTACACCTTC.

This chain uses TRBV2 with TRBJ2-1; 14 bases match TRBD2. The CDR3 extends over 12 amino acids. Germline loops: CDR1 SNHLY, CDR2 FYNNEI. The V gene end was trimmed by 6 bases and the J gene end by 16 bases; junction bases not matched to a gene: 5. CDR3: CASRGLAGVVFF. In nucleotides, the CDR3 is TGTGCCAGCAGGGGACTAGCGGGAGTTGTTTTCTTC.

CDR3 nucleotide sequence: TGCGCCAGCAGCCAGTGGACAGGCTACGAGCAGTACTTC. Its protein is CASSQWTGYEQYF. This chain links TRBV4-1 with TRBJ2-7; 7 positions agree with TRBD1. Germline loops: CDR1 MGHRA, CDR2 YSYEKL. V gave up 3 bases and J gave up 3 bases; unmatched junction bases: 2. The CDR3 loop spans 13 amino acids.

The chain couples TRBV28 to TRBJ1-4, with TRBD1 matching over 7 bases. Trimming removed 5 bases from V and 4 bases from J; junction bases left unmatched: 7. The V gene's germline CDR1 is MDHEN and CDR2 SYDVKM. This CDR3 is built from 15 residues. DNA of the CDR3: TGTGCCAGCAGTCTGCCGGGACAGCTTAATGAAAAACTGTTTTTT. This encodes CASSLPGQLNEKLFF. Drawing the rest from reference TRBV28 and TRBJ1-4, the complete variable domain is DVKVTQSSRYLVKRTGEKVFLECVQDMDHENMFWYRQDPGLGLRLIYFSYDVKMKEKGDIPEGYSVSREKKERFSLILESASTNQTSMYLCASSLPGQLNEKLFFGSGTQLSVL.

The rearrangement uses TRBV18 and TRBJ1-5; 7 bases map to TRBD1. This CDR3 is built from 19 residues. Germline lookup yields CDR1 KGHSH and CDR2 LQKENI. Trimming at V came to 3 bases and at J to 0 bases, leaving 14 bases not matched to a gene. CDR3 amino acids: CASSPYSPGTDYSNQPQHF. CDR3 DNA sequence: TGTGCCAGCTCACCCTACTCCCCCGGGACAGACTATAGCAATCAGCCCCAGCATTTT.

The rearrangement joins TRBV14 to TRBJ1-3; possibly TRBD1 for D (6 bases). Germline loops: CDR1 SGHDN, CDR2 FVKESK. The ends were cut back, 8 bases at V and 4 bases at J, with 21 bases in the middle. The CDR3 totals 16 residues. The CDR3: CASYILRGGPGNTIYF. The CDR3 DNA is TGTGCCAGCTATATACTGAGGGGGGGCCCAGGAAACACCATATATTTT.

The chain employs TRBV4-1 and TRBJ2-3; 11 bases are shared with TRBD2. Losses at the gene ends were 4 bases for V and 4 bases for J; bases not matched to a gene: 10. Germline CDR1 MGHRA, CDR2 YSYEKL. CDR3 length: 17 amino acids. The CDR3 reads CASSRRSSGRFADTQYF. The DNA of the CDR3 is TGCGCCAGCAGCCGCCGTTCTAGCGGGAGGTTTGCAGATACGCAGTATTTT.

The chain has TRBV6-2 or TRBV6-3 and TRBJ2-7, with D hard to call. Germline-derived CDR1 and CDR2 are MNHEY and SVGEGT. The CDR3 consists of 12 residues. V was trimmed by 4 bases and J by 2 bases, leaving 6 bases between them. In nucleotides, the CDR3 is TGTGCCAGCAGTTTAGATGCCTACGAGCAGTACTTC. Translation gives CASSLDAYEQYF.

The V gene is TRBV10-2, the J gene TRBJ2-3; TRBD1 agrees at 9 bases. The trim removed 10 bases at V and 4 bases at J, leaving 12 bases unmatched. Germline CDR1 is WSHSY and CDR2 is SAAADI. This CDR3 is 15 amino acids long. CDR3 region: CATMRPGQGADTQYF. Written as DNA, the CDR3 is TGCGCCACCATGAGACCGGGACAGGGTGCAGATACGCAGTATTTT.

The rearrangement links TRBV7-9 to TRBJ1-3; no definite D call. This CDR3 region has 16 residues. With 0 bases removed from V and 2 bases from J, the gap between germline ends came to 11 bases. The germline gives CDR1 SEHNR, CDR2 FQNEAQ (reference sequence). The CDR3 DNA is TGTGCCAGCAGCTTAGCGGGAGACCTTACTGGAAACACCATATATTTT. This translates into CASSLAGDLTGNTIYF.

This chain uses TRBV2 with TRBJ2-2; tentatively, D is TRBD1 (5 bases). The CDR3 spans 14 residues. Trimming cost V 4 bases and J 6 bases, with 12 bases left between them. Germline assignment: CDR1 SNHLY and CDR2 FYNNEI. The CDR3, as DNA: TGTGCCAGCAGTGTCGAGACAGTCGCCGGGGAGCTGTTTTTT. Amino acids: CASSVETVAGELFF.

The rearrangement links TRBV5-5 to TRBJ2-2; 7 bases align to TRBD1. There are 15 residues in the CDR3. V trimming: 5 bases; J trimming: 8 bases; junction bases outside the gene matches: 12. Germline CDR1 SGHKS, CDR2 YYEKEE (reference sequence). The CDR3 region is CASSPGTARVGELFF. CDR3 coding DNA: TGTGCCAGCAGTCCCGGGACAGCGCGAGTAGGGGAGCTGTTTTTT.

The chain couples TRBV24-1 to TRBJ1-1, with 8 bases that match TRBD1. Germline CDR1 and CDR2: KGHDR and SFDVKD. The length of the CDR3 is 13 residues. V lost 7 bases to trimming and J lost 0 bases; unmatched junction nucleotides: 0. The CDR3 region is CATRTGVNTEAFF. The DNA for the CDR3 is TGTGCCACCAGGACAGGGGTGAACACTGAAGCTTTCTTT.

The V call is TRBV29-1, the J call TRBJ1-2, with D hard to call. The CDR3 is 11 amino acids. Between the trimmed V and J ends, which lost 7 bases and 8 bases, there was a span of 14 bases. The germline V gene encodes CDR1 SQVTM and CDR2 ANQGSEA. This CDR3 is CSASPAGGYTF. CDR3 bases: TGCAGCGCCTCCCCGGCGGGCGGCTACACCTTC.

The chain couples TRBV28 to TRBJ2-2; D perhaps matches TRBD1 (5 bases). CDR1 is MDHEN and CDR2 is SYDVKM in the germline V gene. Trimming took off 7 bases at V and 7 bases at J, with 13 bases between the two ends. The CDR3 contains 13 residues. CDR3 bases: TGTGCCAGCAAACCTAGGGGCGGCGGGGAGCTGTTTTTT. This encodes CASKPRGGGELFF.

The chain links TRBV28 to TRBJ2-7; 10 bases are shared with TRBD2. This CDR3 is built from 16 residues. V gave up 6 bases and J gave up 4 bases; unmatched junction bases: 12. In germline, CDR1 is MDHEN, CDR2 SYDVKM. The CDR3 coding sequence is TGTGCCAGCAGGGGGTCTAGCGGGAGCTCTCCGTACGAGCAGTACTTC. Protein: CASRGSSGSSPYEQYF. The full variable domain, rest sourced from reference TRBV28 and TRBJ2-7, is DVKVTQSSRYLVKRTGEKVFLECVQDMDHENMFWYRQDPGLGLRLIYFSYDVKMKEKGDIPEGYSVSREKKERFSLILESASTNQTSMYLCASRGSSGSSPYEQYFGPGTRLTVT.

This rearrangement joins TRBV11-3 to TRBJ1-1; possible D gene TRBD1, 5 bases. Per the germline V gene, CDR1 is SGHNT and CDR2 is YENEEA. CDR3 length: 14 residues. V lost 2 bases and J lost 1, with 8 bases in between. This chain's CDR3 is CASSLSGQNTEAFF. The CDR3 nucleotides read TGTGCCAGCAGCTTATCAGGGCAGAACACTGAAGCTTTCTTT.

CDR3 nucleotide sequence: TGTGCCAGCAGTTTAGGGACTATTACTGGGGCCAACGTCCTGACTTTC. As protein: CASSLGTITGANVLTF. V gene TRBV28 combines with J gene TRBJ2-6, with 7 bases identical to TRBD2. V was pared by 2 bases and J by 2 bases, with 3 bases of the junction left unmatched. Germline V gene sequence: CDR1 MDHEN, CDR2 SYDVKM. The CDR3 is made up of 16 amino acids.

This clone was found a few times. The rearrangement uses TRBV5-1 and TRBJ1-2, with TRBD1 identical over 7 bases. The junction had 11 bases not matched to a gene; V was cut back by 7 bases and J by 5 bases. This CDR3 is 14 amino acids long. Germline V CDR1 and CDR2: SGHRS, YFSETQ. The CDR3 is CASSANPTGYGYTF. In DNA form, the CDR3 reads TGCGCCAGCTCAGCTAACCCGACAGGGTATGGCTACACCTTC.

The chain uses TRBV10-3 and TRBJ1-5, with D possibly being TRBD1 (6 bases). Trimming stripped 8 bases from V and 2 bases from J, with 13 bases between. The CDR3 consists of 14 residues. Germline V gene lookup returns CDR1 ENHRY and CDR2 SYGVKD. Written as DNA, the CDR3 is TGTGCCATCGATCCGACAGGCCGCAATCAGCCCCAGCATTTT. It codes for CAIDPTGRNQPQHF.

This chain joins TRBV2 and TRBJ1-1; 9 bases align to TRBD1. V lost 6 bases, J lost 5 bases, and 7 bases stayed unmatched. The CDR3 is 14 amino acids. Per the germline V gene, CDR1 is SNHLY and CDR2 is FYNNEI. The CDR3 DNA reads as TGTGCCAGCAGGATGGGACAGGGCGAAACTGAAGCTTTCTTT. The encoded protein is CASRMGQGETEAFF.